Listed here is a single T cell receptor beta chain. The antigen this receptor binds is unknown. The record has no base qualities; no much larger clone is one base away. This sample is drawn from a study of CD8 T cells in Susac syndrome (dated by TCRdb to the late 2010s). Regarding the study in general: The study used repertoire sequencing to test whether antigen drove CD8+ T cell activation and differentiation in Susac syndrome. The paper's findings and limits, for the study overall: The number of individuals in the TCR sequencing and HLA analysis was acknowledged as relatively small.

RNA was extracted using the RNeasy kit, and about 0.5 to 1 microgram was reverse transcribed with random hexamers. TCR beta CDR3 regions were amplified with the immunoSEQ multiplex PCR assay covering 54 Vbeta and 13 Jbeta segments. PCR amplification bias was corrected using a synthetic template baseline for primer optimization and computational correction. The authors' pipeline ran thus. Only productive sequences were kept, with reads annotated to V, D and J genes according to IMGT and analyzed in immunoSEQ Analyzer. Clonality was calculated as one minus the Shannon entropy normalized by log2 of the number of productive unique sequences. For each patient and control, public and private clones were evaluated within the 100 most prevalent clones. Clones were defined as Susac-specific when absent from the healthy and MS cohorts, from fewer than 1,300 published viral clones and from other ImmuneACCESS disease sequences. In TCRdb, the public reads were trimmed at Q25 with fastp and aligned with MiXCR, with productive beta chains retained. Each entry is one CDR3 protein sequence, shown with its most common DNA and genes. TCRdb, not the authors, supplied the V and J calls. This sample comprises hundreds of thousands of distinct CDR3 sequences, about 94% of them detected only once. The ten biggest clones cover around 0.07% of the sample.

High-throughput TCR beta sequencing profiled peripheral blood CD8+ and CD4+ T cells from healthy donors, Susac syndrome patients and multiple sclerosis patients. Treatment-naive patients with stable or active relapsing-remitting disease fulfilling revised McDonald criteria were used as multiple sclerosis controls. Bulk CD8+ and CD4+ T cells were purified magnetically by negative isolation, whereas CD8+ TEMRA cells were enriched by FACS. Blood was drawn into EDTA tubes, processed within 24 hours, and PBMCs were isolated by density gradient centrifugation. PBMCs intended for TCR sequencing were cryopreserved in liquid nitrogen and thawed later in a water bath at 37 degrees C. The sorted or isolated CD4+, CD8+ and CD8+ TEMRA cells reached a purity of at least 90%. Trimmed from V: 3 bases; trimmed from J: 8 bases; junction bases lacking a gene match: 6. Per the germline V gene, SGDLS is the CDR1 and YYNGEE is the CDR2. The CDR3, cysteine through phenylalanine, is 15 amino acids long. Only the CDR3 region is kept as DNA, spanning 45 bases read in frame from base 1.

The specimen was CD4+ T cells from PBMCs. This chain is built from TRBV9 and TRBJ1-6; TRBD1 lines up with 9 middle nucleotides. The origin of this receptor is a human donor with multiple sclerosis. The CDR3: CASSDTGTGYSPLHF. The bases read TGTGCCAGCAGCGATACCGGGACAGGGTATTCACCCCTCCACTTT.